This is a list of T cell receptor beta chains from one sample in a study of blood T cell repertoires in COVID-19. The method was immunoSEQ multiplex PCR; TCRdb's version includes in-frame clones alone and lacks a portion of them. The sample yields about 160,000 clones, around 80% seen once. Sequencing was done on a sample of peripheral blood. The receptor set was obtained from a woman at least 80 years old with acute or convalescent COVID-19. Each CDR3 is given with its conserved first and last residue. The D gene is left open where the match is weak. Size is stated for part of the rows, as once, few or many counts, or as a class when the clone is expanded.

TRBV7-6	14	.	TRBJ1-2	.	TGTGCCAGCAGCTCCCGGGCCGGGGACTATGGCTACACCTTC	CASSSRAGDYGYTF
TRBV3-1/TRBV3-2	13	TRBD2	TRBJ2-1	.	TGTGCCAGCAGCCAAACGCGGGAGAATGAGCAGTTCTTC	CASSQTRENEQFF
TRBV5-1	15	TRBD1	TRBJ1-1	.	TGCGCCAGCAAGGTACAGGGGGCCGGCAACACTGAAGCTTTCTTT	CASKVQGAGNTEAFF
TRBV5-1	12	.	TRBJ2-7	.	TGCGCCAGCGGACGGGAAGGCTACGAGCAGTACTTC	CASGREGYEQYF
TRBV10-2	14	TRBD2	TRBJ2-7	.	TGCGCCAGCAGAGGACTAGCGGGCGCCTACGAGCAGTACTTC	CASRGLAGAYEQYF
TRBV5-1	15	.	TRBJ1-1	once	TGCGCCAGCAGCTTGGCCCGGAGGGATGGCACTGAAGCTTTCTTT	CASSLARRDGTEAFF
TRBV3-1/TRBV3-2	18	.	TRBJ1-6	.	TGTGCCAGCAGCCAAGATCCGGCCAGGGTCGGATATAATTCACCCCTCCACTTT	CASSQDPARVGYNSPLHF
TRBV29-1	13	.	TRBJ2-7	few	TGCAGCGTGCCTCGACAGGCGTCCTACGAGCAGTACTTC	CSVPRQASYEQYF
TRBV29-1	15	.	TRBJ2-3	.	TGCAGCGTTGGTCGGGTGGGAGCGGTCGCAGATACGCAGTATTTT	CSVGRVGAVADTQYF
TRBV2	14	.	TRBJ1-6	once	TGTGCCAGCAGGAAGACAGGATTTAATTCACCCCCCCACTTT	CASRKTGFNSPPHF
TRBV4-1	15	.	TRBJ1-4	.	TGCGCCAGCTCGGGCCGCGGAGGGAGGGGTGAAAAACTGTTTTTT	CASSGRGGRGEKLFF
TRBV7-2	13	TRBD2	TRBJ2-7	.	TGTGCCAGCAGTCTAGCGGGAGTCTACGAGCAGTACTTC	CASSLAGVYEQYF
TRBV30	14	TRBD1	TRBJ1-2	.	TGTGCCTGGAGAGACAGGGTCGTCCCTTATGGCTACACCTTC	CAWRDRVVPYGYTF
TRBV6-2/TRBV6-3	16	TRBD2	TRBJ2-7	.	TGTGCCAGCAGTTACACTAGCGGGAGTCCCGAGGGGGAGCAGTACTTC	CASSYTSGSPEGEQYF
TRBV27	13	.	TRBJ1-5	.	TGTGCCAGCAGTCCCAGGGGAGGGCAGCCCCAGCATTTT	CASSPRGGQPQHF
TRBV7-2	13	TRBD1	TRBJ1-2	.	TGTGCCAGCAGCCCAGGGGGTCCCTTTGGCTACACCTTC	CASSPGGPFGYTF
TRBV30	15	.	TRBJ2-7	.	TGTGCCTGGAGTGTACCGGAGGAGGAGGGGAACGAGCAGTACTTC	CAWSVPEEEGNEQYF
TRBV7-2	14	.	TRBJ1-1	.	TGTGCCAGCAGCCGTAAATCAGGGAACACTGAAGCTTTCTTT	CASSRKSGNTEAFF
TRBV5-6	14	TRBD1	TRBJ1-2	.	TGTGCCAGCAGCCCGGACAGGATAAACTATGGCTACACCTTC	CASSPDRINYGYTF
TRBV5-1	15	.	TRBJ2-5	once	TGCGCCAGCAGCGATCCTACAGGTGGCATAGAGACCCAGTACTTC	CASSDPTGGIETQYF
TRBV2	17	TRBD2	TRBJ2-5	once	TGTGCCAGCAGTGAAGGCGCGGGAGGGCCGCGCGAAGAGACCCAGTACTTC	CASSEGAGGPREETQYF
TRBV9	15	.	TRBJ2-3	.	TGTGCCAGCAGCGTAGGGCTAGCGTTGTCTGATACGCAGTATTTT	CASSVGLALSDTQYF
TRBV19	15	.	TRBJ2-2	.	TGTGCCAGTAGTATAGCTGGAGACGGCACCGGGGAGCTGTTTTTT	CASSIAGDGTGELFF
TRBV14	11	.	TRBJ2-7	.	TGTGCCAGCAGCCGATATAGCAAGCAGTACTTC	CASSRYSKQYF
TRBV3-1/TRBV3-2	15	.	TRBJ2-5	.	TGTGCCAGCAGCCACCTAGACCTGGGGGGAGAGACCCAGTACTTC	CASSHLDLGGETQYF
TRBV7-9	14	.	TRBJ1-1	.	TGTGCCAGCAGCGGCGGGGATCCAAACACTGAAGCTTTCTTT	CASSGGDPNTEAFF
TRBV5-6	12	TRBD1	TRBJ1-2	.	TGTGCCAGCACCCAGGGGGCGTATGGCTACACCTTC	CASTQGAYGYTF
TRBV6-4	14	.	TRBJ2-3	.	TGTGCCAGCAGTGACTCGGGCTTCACAGATACGCAGTATTTT	CASSDSGFTDTQYF
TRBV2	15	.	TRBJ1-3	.	TGTGCCGTCCGACAGGAGGCTTATTCTGGAAACACCATATATTTT	CAVRQEAYSGNTIYF
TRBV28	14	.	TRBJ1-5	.	TGTGCCAGCAGTTTATCGTCCCTAAATCAGCCCCAGCATTTT	CASSLSSLNQPQHF
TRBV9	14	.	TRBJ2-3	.	TGTGCCAGCAGCTCGGAGCGACCCCCGAGGGCGCAGTATTTT	CASSSERPPRAQYF
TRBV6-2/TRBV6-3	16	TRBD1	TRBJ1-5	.	TGTGCCAGCAGTTCCGCCGGGACAGGGAGGGGTCAGCCCCAGCATTTT	CASSSAGTGRGQPQHF
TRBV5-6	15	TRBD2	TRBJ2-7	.	TGTGCCAGCAGCTTGATTACTAGCGGCTACTACGAGCAGTACTTC	CASSLITSGYYEQYF
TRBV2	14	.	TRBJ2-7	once	TGTGCCAGCAGAGTGGGGGGGCTCGGCTACGAGCAGTACTTC	CASRVGGLGYEQYF
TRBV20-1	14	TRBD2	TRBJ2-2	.	TGCAGTGCTAGTCGACTAGCGGAAACCGGGGAGCTGTTTTTT	CSASRLAETGELFF
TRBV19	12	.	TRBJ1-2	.	TGTGCCAGCCGGGAGACCCTCTATGGCTACACCTTC	CASRETLYGYTF
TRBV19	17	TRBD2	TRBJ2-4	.	TGTGCCAGTAGTGTAGCGGGGGGTCCTGCGGCCAAAAACATTCAGTACTTC	CASSVAGGPAAKNIQYF
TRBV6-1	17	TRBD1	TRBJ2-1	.	TGTGCCAGCAGTGAAAGGGGCGGGGACAGGGGCTACAATGAGCAGTTCTTC	CASSERGGDRGYNEQFF
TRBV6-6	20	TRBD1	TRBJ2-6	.	TGTGCCAGCAGTCCCGGCTGGGACAGACTCCTCCTCTCTGGGGCCAACGTCCTGACTTTC	CASSPGWDRLLLSGANVLTF
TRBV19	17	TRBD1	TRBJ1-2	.	TGTGCCATTTCTTCTACCGGGACAGGGGGCCGAGACTATGGCTACACCTTC	CAISSTGTGGRDYGYTF
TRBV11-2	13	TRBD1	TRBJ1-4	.	TGTGCCAGCAGCCGAACAGGGGATGAAAAACTGTTTTTT	CASSRTGDEKLFF